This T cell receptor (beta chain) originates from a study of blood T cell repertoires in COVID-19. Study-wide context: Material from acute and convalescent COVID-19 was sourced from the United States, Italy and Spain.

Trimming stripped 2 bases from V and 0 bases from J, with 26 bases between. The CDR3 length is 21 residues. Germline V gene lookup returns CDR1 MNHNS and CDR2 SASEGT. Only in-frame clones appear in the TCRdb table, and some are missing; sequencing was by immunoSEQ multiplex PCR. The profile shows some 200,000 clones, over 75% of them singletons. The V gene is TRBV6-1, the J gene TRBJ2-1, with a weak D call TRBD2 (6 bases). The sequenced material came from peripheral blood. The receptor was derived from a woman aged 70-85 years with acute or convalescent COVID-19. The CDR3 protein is CASSESWLWDSLPGSYNEQFF. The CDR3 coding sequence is TGTGCCAGCAGTGAATCTTGGTTGTGGGACTCTCTTCCAGGCTCCTACAATGAGCAGTTCTTC.